A selection of T cell receptor beta chains follows, all from one sample in a study of T cells expressing NK-cell markers. One entry per CDR3 protein, without DNA, is what TCRdb gives after re-calling the 5' RACE reads. The sample holds some 450,000 distinct CDR3 sequences. Sequenced material: blood T cells: a sorted CD56 or NKG2C T cell subset, CD4+ or CD8+ T cells, or bulk PBMC T cells (not recorded which). The receptors shown here come from a woman aged 18 to 75 in good health. Each CDR3 is given with its conserved first and last residue. Each record gives: J gene, CDR3 length, V gene, CDR3 protein.

TRBJ2-3 | 14 | TRBV20-1 | CSASRGQDTDTQYF
TRBJ2-2 | 16 | TRBV27 | CASTPRGSANTGELFF
TRBJ2-1 | 15 | TRBV7-2 | CASSFLSGRYNEQFF
TRBJ2-1 | 15 | TRBV7-3 | CASSHLSRGSSEQFF
TRBJ1-1 | 16 | TRBV5-4 | CASSFGTGYLMTEAFF
TRBJ1-5 | 14 | TRBV19 | CASSIGRATQPQHF
TRBJ1-2 | 14 | TRBV29-1 | CSVVGVLPVGGYTF
TRBJ1-1 | 13 | TRBV29-1 | CSVATGMNTEAFF
TRBJ1-6 | 16 | TRBV5-1 | CASSPYRGGENSPLHF
TRBJ2-3 | 15 | TRBV7-6 | CASSFPRDGPDTQYF
TRBJ1-1 | 12 | TRBV12-3/TRBV12-4 | CASKGMNTEAFF
TRBJ1-1 | 14 | TRBV6-1 | CASTSGTGSTEAFF
TRBJ1-3 | 15 | TRBV7-2 | CASSPAYLSGNTIYF
TRBJ2-7 | 13 | TRBV6-5 | CASSFPPPGEQYF
TRBJ1-1 | 15 | TRBV4-1 | CASSQLDRGYTEAFF
TRBJ2-7 | 14 | TRBV19 | CASSNRQAPYEQYF
TRBJ2-5 | 15 | TRBV15 | CATSREGLAEETQYF
TRBJ2-5 | 18 | TRBV11-2 | CASSQRGLAGGIQETQYF
TRBJ2-1 | 16 | TRBV7-2 | CASRRTSGRFLGEQFF
TRBJ2-6 | 16 | TRBV5-4 | CASTSRPGPGANVLTF
TRBJ2-7 | 14 | TRBV20-1 | CSARDALADYEQYF
TRBJ2-5 | 13 | TRBV15 | CATSRDLMGTQYF
TRBJ1-1 | 13 | TRBV4-1 | CASSQEPGAEAFF